The 5 T cell receptor beta chains in this list originate from one sample, sequenced in a study of post-analysis software for immune sequencing data (dated by TCRdb to the mid-2010s). Libraries were made using PCR. TCRdb names Illumina HiSeq 2500 as the instrument used. Unique molecular identifiers were incorporated into TCR beta cDNA libraries to reduce PCR and sequencing biases. TCRdb handled the public reads itself, with Q25 trimming in fastp and clone calling in MiXCR, and kept productive beta chains. Here each entry gathers all rows of one CDR3 protein and keeps the most common genes and DNA. Present in this sample are around 700,000 distinct CDR3 sequences, 55% to 70% of which were seen just once. The top ten hold about 11% of the sample. Overall study outcomes, separate from this receptor: Four or five TRBV segments, including TRBV5-6, TRBV5-1 and TRBV20-1, were significantly more frequent in patients than controls.

Their target antigens are unknown. The source material was blood. The receptors stem from a girl aged 2 to 9 with multiple sclerosis.

This clonotype was counted only a few times. The chain links TRBV20-1 to TRBJ2-1; a weak D match, TRBD1 (6 bases). The germline CDR1 and CDR2 sequences are DFQATT and SNEGSKA (reference sequence). Trimming cost V 0 bases and J 9 bases, with 15 bases left between them. The CDR3 is made up of 14 amino acids. The DNA for the CDR3 is TGCAGTGCTAGAGAGACAGGCCGTGGGGGTGAGCAGTTCTTC. Its translation: CSARETGRGGEQFF.

The chain is built from TRBV2 and TRBJ2-5; 9 bases fit TRBD1. The J call is uncertain, as TRBJ2-7 better fits the DNA end. Per the germline V gene, CDR1 is SNHLY and CDR2 is FYNNEI. This CDR3 comprises 13 residues. CDR3 protein: CASRGTGTDEQYF. The CDR3 DNA is TGTGCCAGCAGGGGGACAGGGACCGACGAGCAGTACTTC.

The chain employs TRBV6-5 and TRBJ2-7, with 7 nucleotides matching TRBD2. There are 14 residues in the CDR3. The trim removed 2 bases at V and 2 bases at J, leaving 3 bases unmatched. CDR1 MNHEY and CDR2 SVGAGI come from the germline V gene. CDR3 sequence: CASSYQGTTYEQYF. CDR3 sequence (DNA): TGTGCCAGCAGTTACCAAGGGACTACCTACGAGCAGTACTTC.

This clonotype was seen many times. The junction departs from germline at one end; a sequencing error may be responsible. The chain joins TRBV12-3 or TRBV12-4 to TRBJ2-7, with a possible D match to TRBD1 (6 bases). The CDR3 contains 11 residues. The CDR3 loop reads CASSLGGEQYF. The CDR3 DNA follows: TGTGCCAGCAGCTTAGGGGGCGAGCAGTACTTC.

The gene calls are TRBV7-2 and TRBJ2-3; D might be TRBD1 or TRBD2, each matching 5 bases. CDR3 size: 15 residues. The V gene lost 1 base and the J gene lost 4 bases, with 12 bases spanning the gap. Germline CDR1 SGHTA, CDR2 FQGNSA. Here the CDR3 DNA reads TGTGCCAGCAGCTTAGGCGACAGACTACCAGATACGCAGTATTTT. It is translated as CASSLGDRLPDTQYF. The variable domain in full, with the rest retrieved from reference TRBV7-2 and TRBJ2-3, is GAGVSQSPSNKVTEKGKDVELRCDPISGHTALYWYRQSLGQGLEFLIYFQGNSAPDKSGLPSDRFSAERTGGSVSTLTIQRTQQEDSAVYLCASSLGDRLPDTQYFGPGTRLTVL.